This TCR beta chain was obtained from a study of PD-L1 blockade in urothelial cancer. About the research overall: Atezolizumab, begun by patients in about 2014, was given at 1,200 mg intravenously every 3 weeks.

Time point denoted: pretreatment peripheral blood. Patients' cancers were locally advanced or metastatic urothelial carcinomas. CDR1 and CDR2 (germline): MDHEN, SYDVKM. This CDR3 spans 15 amino acids. V trimming: 6 bases; J trimming: 4 bases; junction bases outside the gene matches: 11. The method was immunoSEQ multiplex PCR; TCRdb's version includes in-frame clones alone and lacks a portion of them. Among 100,000 to 150,000 clones listed, less than 85% were seen once. The sample was PBMCs, taken around atezolizumab (anti-PD-L1) treatment. The clonotype comes from a man between 45 and 60 years old with urothelial cancer. The genes are TRBV28 and TRBJ2-7; 8 nucleotides agree with TRBD1. The DNA for the CDR3 is TGTGCCAGCAGCCGAAGACAGGGGCTGATTTACGAGCAGTACTTC. Amino acid sequence: CASSRRQGLIYEQYF.